This T cell receptor (beta chain) was identified in a study of T-cell memory formation after mild COVID-19. Overall study findings and caveats: Prior to infection, memory already included some responding clones, suggesting cross-reactive memory joined. From day 15 to 85, contracting clones were balanced between CD4 and CD8, whereas later expanders leaned toward CD4+.

On this clonotype: Its antigen is still unknown.

TCRdb re-called the 5' RACE reads with MiXCR, one entry per CDR3 protein. The sample includes around 250,000 distinct CDR3 sequences, under 20% seen only once; the top ten take more than 20%. V lost 1 base to trimming and J lost 7 bases, with 11 bases between them. This CDR3 contains 14 residues. Germline V lookup: CDR1 SGHTA, CDR2 FQGNSA. Sequenced sample: PBMCs or a T cell subset sorted from them (not recorded which). The chain combines TRBV7-2 with TRBJ1-5, with unresolved D. The sequence derives from a young man who had mild COVID-19 (a few samples of this study predate the infection). Cell type and time point are not known. CDR3 sequence reads: CASSLGVGPQPQHF. The CDR3 region has the DNA TGTGCCAGCAGCTTAGGAGTCGGCCCACAGCCCCAGCATTTT.